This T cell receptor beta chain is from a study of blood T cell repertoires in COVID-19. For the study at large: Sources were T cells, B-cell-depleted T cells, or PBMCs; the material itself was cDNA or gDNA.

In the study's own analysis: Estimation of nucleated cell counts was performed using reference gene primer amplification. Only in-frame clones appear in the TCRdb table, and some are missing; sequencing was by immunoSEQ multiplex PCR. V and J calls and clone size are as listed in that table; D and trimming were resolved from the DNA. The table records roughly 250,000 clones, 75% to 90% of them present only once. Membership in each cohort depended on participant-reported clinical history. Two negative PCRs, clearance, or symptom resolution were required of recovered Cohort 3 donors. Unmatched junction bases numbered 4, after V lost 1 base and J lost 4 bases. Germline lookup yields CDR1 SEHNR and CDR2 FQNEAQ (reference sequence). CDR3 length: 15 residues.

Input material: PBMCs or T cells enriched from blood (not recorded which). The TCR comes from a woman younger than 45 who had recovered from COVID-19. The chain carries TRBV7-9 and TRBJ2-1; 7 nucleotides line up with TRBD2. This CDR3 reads CASSLGPAGYNEQFF. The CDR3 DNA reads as TGTGCCAGCAGCTTAGGTCCAGCGGGGTACAATGAGCAGTTCTTC.